These 16 T cell receptor beta chains originate from one sample sequenced in a study of blood T cell repertoires in COVID-19. Profiled with immunoSEQ multiplex PCR; TCRdb holds only in-frame clones, not every one. The sample has tens of thousands of clones; 85% to 90% are singletons. The sequenced sample was peripheral blood. The receptors here all came from a woman of 80 years or more with active or convalescent COVID-19.

This chain connects TRBV18 to TRBJ1-5; a possible D gene is TRBD1 (5 bases). The CDR3 extends over 16 amino acids. Trimming took off 3 bases at V and 9 bases at J, with 21 bases between the two ends. Per germline, CDR1 KGHSH and CDR2 LQKENI. Here the CDR3 reads CASSPQDLAGGTPQHF. CDR3 in DNA: TGTGCCAGCTCACCCCAAGACCTGGCCGGGGGAACGCCCCAGCATTTT.

DNA of the CDR3: TGTGCCAGTAAGAAGCGGCTCCAAGAGACCCAGTACTTC. It specifies CASKKRLQETQYF. The chain links TRBV19 to TRBJ2-5; D might be TRBD2 (5 bases). V gave up 7 bases and J gave up 1 base, with 10 bases separating them. This CDR3 spans 13 amino acids. Germline-derived CDR1 and CDR2 are LNHDA and SQIVND (reference sequence).

This chain connects TRBV30 to TRBJ2-3; a weak D match, TRBD2 (6 bases). V was pared by 7 bases and J by 5 bases, with 22 bases between. Germline CDR1 is GTSNPN and CDR2 is SVGIG (reference sequence). CDR3 length: 15 amino acids. CDR3 sequence: CAYGGSGGAGDTQYF. The CDR3 coding sequence is TGTGCCTACGGGGGAAGCGGCGGGGCGGGAGATACGCAGTATTTT.

The V call is TRBV6-5, the J call TRBJ2-3; 8 nucleotides agree with TRBD2. V was pared by 6 bases and J by 3 bases, with 8 bases of the junction left unmatched. The germline V gene encodes CDR1 MNHEY and CDR2 SVGAGI. The CDR3 runs 15 residues. The CDR3 DNA is TGTGCCAGCAGCTCGGGGGGGCCCAGGACAGATACGCAGTATTTT. Translated: CASSSGGPRTDTQYF.

V and J are TRBV9 and TRBJ1-2; 7 nucleotides match TRBD1. Germline lookup yields CDR1 SGDLS and CDR2 YYNGEE. The CDR3 loop spans 16 amino acids. With V trimmed by 1 base and J by 0 bases, 6 bases remained unmatched. As DNA, the CDR3 is TGTGCCAGCAGCGTAACCCAGGGACAGACTAACTATGGCTACACCTTC. Translating gives CASSVTQGQTNYGYTF. Full variable domain (outside the CDR3, taken from reference TRBV9 and TRBJ1-2): DSGVTQTPKHLITATGQRVTLRCSPRSGDLSVYWYQQSLDQGLQFLIQYYNGEERAKGNILERFSAQQFPDLHSELNLSSLELGDSALYFCASSVTQGQTNYGYTFGSGTRLTVV.

The chain joins TRBV5-1 to TRBJ1-2; weak D call: TRBD1 (6 bases). This CDR3 spans 15 amino acids. Germline CDR1 SGHRS, CDR2 YFSETQ. The V gene lost 0 bases and the J gene lost 4 bases, with 13 bases spanning the gap. CDR3 sequence reads: CASSLVAGAGYGYTF. The CDR3 DNA reads as TGCGCCAGCAGCTTGGTAGCAGGGGCGGGCTATGGCTACACCTTC.

The rearrangement joins TRBV7-3 to TRBJ1-6; 8 bases are shared with TRBD1. Trimming at V came to 4 bases and at J to 7 bases, leaving 6 bases not matched to a gene. This CDR3 is 15 amino acids long. Per the germline V gene, CDR1 is SGHTA and CDR2 is FQGTGA. Here the CDR3 reads CASSSDRVENSPLHF. In DNA, the CDR3 is TGTGCCAGCAGCTCGGACAGGGTAGAGAATTCACCCCTCCACTTT.

The genes are TRBV6-6 and TRBJ1-6; 7 positions match TRBD1. Germline CDR1 reads MNHNY; CDR2 reads SVGAGI (reference sequence). The CDR3 extends over 12 amino acids. Trimming took 8 bases from V and 8 from J; bases not matched to a gene: 3. In DNA form, the CDR3 reads TGTGCCAGCGACCAGGGGGATTCACCCCTCCACTTT. Translating gives CASDQGDSPLHF.

The chain couples TRBV6-5 to TRBJ2-3; D is ambiguous. Trimming left V 0 bases short and J 1 base short, with 11 bases between. The CDR3 extends over 16 amino acids. Germline values: CDR1 MNHEY, CDR2 SVGAGI. This CDR3 is CASSYSRSMRTDTQYF. As DNA, the CDR3 is TGTGCCAGCAGTTACTCGAGGTCGATGCGCACAGATACGCAGTATTTT.

The V and J genes are TRBV6-5 and TRBJ1-1; TRBD1 agrees at 10 bases. This CDR3 region has 15 residues. The V gene's germline CDR1 is MNHEY and CDR2 SVGAGI. The V segment lost 0 bases and the J segment 3 bases; nucleotides outside the gene matches: 1. Here the CDR3 reads CASSYSTGGYTEAFF. In DNA form, the CDR3 reads TGTGCCAGCAGTTACTCGACAGGGGGCTACACTGAAGCTTTCTTT.

The sample holds one count of this clone. DNA of the CDR3: TGCGCCAGCAGCCGGCCTCCGGGACAGGGGGCTTACACCATATATTTT. Its protein is CASSRPPGQGAYTIYF. This chain uses TRBV4-1 with TRBJ1-3; the match to TRBD1 covers 12 bases. The CDR3 runs 16 residues. Germline V gene sequence: CDR1 MGHRA, CDR2 YSYEKL. Trimming at V came to 4 bases and at J to 8 bases, leaving 9 bases not matched to a gene.

The chain is built from TRBV12-3 or TRBV12-4 and TRBJ2-7, with 9 bases that match TRBD1. This CDR3 contains 12 residues. With V trimmed by 3 bases and J by 9 bases, 3 bases remained unmatched. The CDR3 DNA sequence: TGTGCCAGCAGTTTGGGACAGGGCGGGCAGTACTTC. Its translation is CASSLGQGGQYF.

The CDR3 nucleotides read TGTGCCAGCAGCTTAGGACAGGGGACCTCCTACGAGCAGTACTTC. It translates to CASSLGQGTSYEQYF. This chain joins TRBV7-6 and TRBJ2-7; 8 bases are shared with TRBD1. The CDR3 has 15 amino acids. Trimming cost V 1 base and J 0 bases; bases outside gene matches: 2. CDR1 SGHVS and CDR2 FNYEAQ come from the germline V gene.

The J gene is TRBJ1-5, the V gene TRBV5-1; 7 nucleotides match TRBD1. J lost 5 bases, V lost 2 bases, and 4 bases had no gene match. The germline CDR1 and CDR2 sequences are SGHRS and YFSETQ. CDR3 length: 14 residues. CDR3 loop: CASSFRQGDQPQHF. The CDR3 DNA is TGCGCCAGCAGCTTCCGACAGGGTGATCAGCCCCAGCATTTT. Drawing the rest from reference TRBV5-1 and TRBJ1-5, the complete variable domain is KAGVTQTPRYLIKTRGQQVTLSCSPISGHRSVSWYQQTPGQGLQFLFEYFSETQRNKGNFPGRFSGRQFSNSRSEMNVSTLELGDSALYLCASSFRQGDQPQHFGDGTRLSIL.

The rearrangement uses TRBV30 and TRBJ1-4; TRBD1 aligns across 9 bases. From germline, CDR1 is GTSNPN and CDR2 SVGIG (reference sequence). The CDR3 spans 18 residues. The junction had 13 bases not matched to a gene; V was cut back by 2 bases and J by 3 bases. In DNA, the CDR3 is TGTGCCTGGAGTCCTACTTTACCAAGGACAGGGGCTAATGAAAAACTGTTTTTT. Its protein is CAWSPTLPRTGANEKLFF.

The V gene is TRBV5-6, the J gene TRBJ1-1, with 7 positions matching TRBD1. CDR3 length: 15 residues. CDR1 is SGHDT and CDR2 is YYEEEE in the germline V gene. V was clipped by 2 bases and J by 0 bases; unmatched bases: 4. The CDR3 is CASSFMTGLNTEAFF. The DNA for the CDR3 is TGTGCCAGCAGCTTCATGACAGGGTTGAACACTGAAGCTTTCTTT.